This TCR beta chain was captured by sequencing in a study of blood T cells in healthy people across ages (dated by TCRdb to about 2015). Study-level background: In model experiments, roughly one uniquely barcoded TCR beta cDNA molecule per two T cells was captured by template switching. Age-related changes in TCR beta repertoire diversity were measured in the study by deep sequencing normalized with unique cDNA molecular identifiers. The donors were divided into four age groups: young (average around 15 years), middle-aged (approximately 39), aged (roughly 66) and long-lived (roughly 88). To avoid experimental bias, donors of different ages were distributed randomly across sequencing lanes. Two additional independent replicas of 1 million unique cDNA reads from the same blood draw were analyzed for two donors (one aged 18 to 30 and one aged 80 or older).

The approximately 40 donors, aged about 6 to 95 years, were systemically healthy Caucasian individuals from Russia. Around 9.8 milliliters of peripheral blood were collected from each donor into EDTA-treated Vacutainer tubes. Ficoll-Paque density-gradient centrifugation was used to isolate PBMCs, with at least 7 million per sample. Total RNA, at least 5 micrograms per sample, was extracted from PBMCs with Trizol reagent. For every donor, an aliquot of PBMCs went through flow cytometry to measure the percentages of naive CD45RAhigh/CD27high T cells. The V end loses 6 bases and the J end loses 6 bases, and a stretch of 12 bases separates them. The CDR3 numbers 11 residues from cysteine through phenylalanine. Of the read, only the CDR3 DNA is kept; its 33 bases are in frame from base 1. Looking up the germline V gene yields CDR1 SQVTM and CDR2 ANQGSEA. Overall study outcomes, separate from this receptor: The percentage of naive T cells measured by flow cytometry correlated strongly with observed TCR beta diversity. Donor CMV infection status was unknown, potentially confounding age-related changes in expanded clonotypes. Observed TCR beta diversity per million T cells fell roughly linearly with age, and a significant reduction was already apparent by age around 40. Because profiling used bulk unsorted PBMCs, naive and antigen-experienced compartments could not be compared conclusively. Estimates of total diversity based on one million sequenced T cells were regarded as lower bounds and as underestimates. Compared with the aged group, the long-lived group had more naive CD4+ T cells, fewer expanded clones and increased TCR diversity, a pattern suggesting age selection.

This clonotype showed up just a few times. The antigen it binds to is not known. Per-base quality was not reported, and no clone a single base away is much larger than it. Receptor libraries were prepared by 5' RACE. Sequenced using an Illumina HiSeq 2500. A second about 7 to 12 cycle PCR used a sample-barcoded 5' primer and a J-beta primer mix. A unique molecular identifier was introduced onto each TCR beta cDNA molecule by a template-switch 5' adaptor carrying 12 random nucleotides. Each sample yielded at least 3 million CDR3-containing paired-end reads. The Mint cDNA synthesis kit, primed by a TRBC-specific oligonucleotide, was used to synthesize first-strand cDNA from all RNA. Following uracil-DNA glycosylase treatment, all cDNA underwent a first 18-cycle PCR with the universal primers M1SS and BC2_uni_R. Turning to the authors' computational methods: Each sample was normalized by randomly selecting 1 million high-quality reads, each carrying a distinct molecular identifier. Instead of being binned into consensus sequences, reads that shared molecular identifiers were thrown out. CDR3 identification, clonotype clustering and error correction used MiTCR with a Q25 quality threshold and the strictest error-elimination algorithm. A nonparametric unseen species model with Euler transformation was used to estimate lower-bound total TCR beta diversity. TCRdb reran the public reads through fastp at Q25 and MiXCR, keeping productive beta chains. Rows with one shared CDR3 protein collapse into an entry with the most common genes and DNA. It is TCRdb's table, rather than the study itself, that gives the V and J calls and clone size. Present in this sample are roughly 1,300,000 distinct CDR3 sequences, 45% to 70% of which were seen just once. Jointly, the top ten make up over 5% of the sample.

Sequencing was performed on blood. The receptor comes from a man younger than 35 in good health. The receptor chain draws on TRBV29-1 and TRBJ2-7; the D gene could be TRBD1 or TRBD2, each one agreeing over 5 bases. The DNA sequence follows: TGCAGCGTCCAGGGTGGGGGCGAGCAGTACTTC. The resulting protein is CSVQGGGEQYF.